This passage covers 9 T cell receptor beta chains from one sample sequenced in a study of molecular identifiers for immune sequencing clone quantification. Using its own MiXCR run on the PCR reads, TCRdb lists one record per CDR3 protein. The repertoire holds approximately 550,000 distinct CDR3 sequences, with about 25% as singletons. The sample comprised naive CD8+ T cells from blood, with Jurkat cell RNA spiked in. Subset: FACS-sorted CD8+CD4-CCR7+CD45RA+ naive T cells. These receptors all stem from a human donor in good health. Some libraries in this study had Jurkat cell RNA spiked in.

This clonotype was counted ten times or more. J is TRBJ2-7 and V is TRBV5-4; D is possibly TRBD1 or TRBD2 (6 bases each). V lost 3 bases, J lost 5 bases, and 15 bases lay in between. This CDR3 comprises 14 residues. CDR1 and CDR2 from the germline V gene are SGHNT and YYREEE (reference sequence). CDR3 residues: CASSSGATWNEQYF. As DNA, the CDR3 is TGTGCCAGCAGCTCGGGGGCCACTTGGAACGAGCAGTACTTC.

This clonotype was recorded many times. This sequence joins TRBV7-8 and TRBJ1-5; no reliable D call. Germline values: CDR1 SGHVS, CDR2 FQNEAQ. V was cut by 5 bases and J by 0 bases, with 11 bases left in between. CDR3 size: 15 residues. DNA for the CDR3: TGTGCCAGCAGCCACGCGATGAATAGCAATCAGCCCCAGCATTTT. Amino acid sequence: CASSHAMNSNQPQHF.

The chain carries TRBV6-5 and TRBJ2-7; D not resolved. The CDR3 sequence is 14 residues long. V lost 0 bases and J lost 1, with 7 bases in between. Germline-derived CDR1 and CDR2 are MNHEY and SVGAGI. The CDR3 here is CASSYSIQSYEQYF. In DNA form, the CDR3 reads TGTGCCAGCAGTTACTCGATACAGTCCTACGAGCAGTACTTC.

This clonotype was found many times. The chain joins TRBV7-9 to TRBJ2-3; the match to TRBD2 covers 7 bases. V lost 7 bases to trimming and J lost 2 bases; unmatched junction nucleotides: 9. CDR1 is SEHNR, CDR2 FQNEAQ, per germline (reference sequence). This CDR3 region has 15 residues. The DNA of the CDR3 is TGTGCCAGCACCCTAACCGGGACTAACACAGATACGCAGTATTTT. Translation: CASTLTGTNTDTQYF.

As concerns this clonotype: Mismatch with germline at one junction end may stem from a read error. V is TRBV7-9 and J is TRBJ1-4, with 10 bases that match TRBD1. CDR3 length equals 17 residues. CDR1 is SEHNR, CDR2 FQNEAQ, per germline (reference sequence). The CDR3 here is CASSSAKTGGVDEKLLF. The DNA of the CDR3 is TGTGCCAGCAGCTCAGCCAAGACAGGGGGCGTTGATGAAAAACTGCTTTTT.

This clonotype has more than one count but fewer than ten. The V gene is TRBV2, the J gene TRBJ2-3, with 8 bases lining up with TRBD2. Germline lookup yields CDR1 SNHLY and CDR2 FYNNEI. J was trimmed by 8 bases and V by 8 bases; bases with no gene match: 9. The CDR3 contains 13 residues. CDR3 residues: CASGPPGGGTQYF. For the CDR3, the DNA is TGTGCCAGCGGACCGCCCGGGGGGGGTACGCAGTATTTT. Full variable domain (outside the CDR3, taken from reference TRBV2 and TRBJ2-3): EPEVTQTPSHQVTQMGQEVILRCVPISNHLYFYWYRQILGQKVEFLVSFYNNEISEKSEIFDDQFSVERPDGSNFTLKIRSTKLEDSAMYFCASGPPGGGTQYFGPGTRLTVL.

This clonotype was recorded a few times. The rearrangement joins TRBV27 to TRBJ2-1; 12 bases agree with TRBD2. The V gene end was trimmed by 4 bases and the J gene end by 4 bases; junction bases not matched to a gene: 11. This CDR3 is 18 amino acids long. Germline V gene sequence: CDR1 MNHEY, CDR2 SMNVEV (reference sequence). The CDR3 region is CASSSPRMTSGSYNEQFF. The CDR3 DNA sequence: TGTGCCAGCAGTTCTCCTCGCATGACTAGCGGGAGTTACAATGAGCAGTTCTTC.

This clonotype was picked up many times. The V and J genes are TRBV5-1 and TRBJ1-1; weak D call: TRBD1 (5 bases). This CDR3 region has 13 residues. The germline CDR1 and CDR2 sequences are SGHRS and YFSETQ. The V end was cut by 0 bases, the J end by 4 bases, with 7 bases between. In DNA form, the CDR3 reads TGCGCCAGCAGCTTGGGCAGGGCCACTGAAGCTTTCTTT. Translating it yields CASSLGRATEAFF. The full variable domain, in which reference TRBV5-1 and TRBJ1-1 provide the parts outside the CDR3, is KAGVTQTPRYLIKTRGQQVTLSCSPISGHRSVSWYQQTPGQGLQFLFEYFSETQRNKGNFPGRFSGRQFSNSRSEMNVSTLELGDSALYLCASSLGRATEAFFGQGTRLTVV.

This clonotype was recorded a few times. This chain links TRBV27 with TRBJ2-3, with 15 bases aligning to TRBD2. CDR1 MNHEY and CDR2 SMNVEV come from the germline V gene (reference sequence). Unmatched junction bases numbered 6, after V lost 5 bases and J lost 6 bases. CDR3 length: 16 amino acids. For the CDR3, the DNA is TGTGCCAGCAGTCTAGGACTAGCGGGAGGGCGGGATACGCAGTATTTT. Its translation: CASSLGLAGGRDTQYF.